The clone carrying this T cell receptor (beta chain) appeared a few times. Just one base apart from a much larger clone, this may be a read error. TCRdb passed the RT-PCR reads through MiXCR, listing each CDR3 protein once. Of about 530,000 distinct CDR3 sequences in the sample, 12% were seen once. This record belongs to a study of response to subunit inactivated influenza vaccine. Germline V gene lookup returns CDR1 SGHNT and CDR2 YYREEE (reference sequence). After removal of 3 bases from V and 5 bases from J, the junction contained 2 bases not matched to a gene. The CDR3 extends over 13 amino acids.

Sequenced here: PBMCs from blood, sampled on the day of vaccination. The chain couples TRBV5-4 to TRBJ2-1; 7 nucleotides agree with TRBD1. This receptor was taken from a man aged 50 or older who received an inactivated influenza vaccine. CDR3 DNA: TGTGCCAGCAGCTGGGACAGAAACAATGAGCAGTTCTTC. Protein product: CASSWDRNNEQFF.